A selection of T cell receptor beta chains follows, all from one sample in a study of T-cell memory formation after mild COVID-19. A single record per CDR3 protein comes from TCRdb applying MiXCR to the 5' RACE reads. The sample has 450,000 or so distinct CDR3 sequences, approximately 20% seen once. The sequencing sample was made of PBMCs or a T cell subset sorted from them (not recorded which). The source of these receptors is an adult woman who had mild COVID-19 (a few samples of this study predate the infection). Cell type and time point are not known. Both conserved end residues are part of each CDR3. D genes are given only for firm matches. Clone size is shown for a subset of rows, as once, few, many or a class of expanded clone.

13	-	TRBV7-8	-	TRBJ1-1	CASSLPTADEAFF	TGTGCCAGCAGCTTACCAACAGCAGATGAAGCTTTCTTT
15	-	TRBV14	-	TRBJ2-7	CASSQDLGSSYEQYF	TGTGCCAGCAGCCAAGATTTAGGGAGCTCCTACGAGCAGTACTTC
13	-	TRBV6-1	few	TRBJ2-3	CASSEDRTDTQYF	TGTGCCAGCAGTGAAGACAGAACAGATACGCAGTATTTT
14	-	TRBV7-9	few	TRBJ2-7	CASSLQGQAYEQYF	TGTGCCAGCAGCCTACAGGGTCAGGCCTACGAGCAGTACTTC
16	TRBD2	TRBV7-2	-	TRBJ2-7	CASSRTSGESSYEQYF	TGTGCCAGCAGCCGAACTAGCGGGGAGAGCTCCTACGAGCAGTACTTC
15	TRBD1	TRBV6-5	-	TRBJ1-6	CASSYLGQGRSPLHF	TGTGCCAGCAGTTACCTGGGACAGGGGAGATCACCCCTCCACTTT
13	-	TRBV5-1	once	TRBJ1-4	CASSETTNEKLFF	TGCGCCAGCAGCGAGACAACTAATGAAAAACTGTTTTTT
18	TRBD2	TRBV14	few	TRBJ2-2	CASSQDRWGLANTGELFF	TGTGCCAGCAGCCAAGATAGGTGGGGACTAGCTAACACCGGGGAGCTGTTTTTT
16	-	TRBV24-1	-	TRBJ2-1	CATSDGSGPYYNEQFF	TGTGCCACCAGTGACGGCAGCGGACCTTACTACAATGAGCAGTTCTTC
15	-	TRBV18	few	TRBJ1-5	CASSPGREVHQPQHF	TGTGCCAGCTCACCGGGAAGAGAAGTTCATCAGCCCCAGCATTTT
17	TRBD2	TRBV7-2	few	TRBJ2-3	CASSRAWTSGSTDTQYF	TGTGCCAGCAGTCGCGCCTGGACTAGCGGGAGCACAGATACGCAGTATTTT
12	-	TRBV29-1	-	TRBJ2-3	CSVDSAADTQYF	TGCAGCGTTGATTCGGCGGCAGATACGCAGTATTTT
12	-	TRBV14	-	TRBJ2-4	CASSQGENIQYF	TGTGCCAGCAGCCAAGGGGAAAACATTCAGTACTTC
19	TRBD2	TRBV12-3/TRBV12-4	-	TRBJ2-2	CASSLARIAGATNTGELFF	TGTGCCAGCAGTTTAGCGCGGATAGCGGGGGCGACGAACACCGGGGAGCTGTTTTTT
16	-	TRBV5-1	-	TRBJ1-1	CASRTGRGGMNTEAFF	TGCGCCAGCAGAACCGGTAGGGGGGGCATGAACACTGAAGCTTTCTTT
15	TRBD1	TRBV7-9	few	TRBJ1-1	CASSYRTGRNTEAFF	TGTGCCAGCAGCTACCGGACAGGGAGGAACACTGAAGCTTTCTTT
16	-	TRBV20-1	few	TRBJ2-1	CSAEALSGLPYNEQFF	TGCAGTGCGGAAGCACTGAGCGGGCTTCCCTACAATGAGCAGTTCTTC
19	TRBD2	TRBV19	-	TRBJ2-1	CASSFQSLSTSGRMDEQFF	TGTGCCAGTAGTTTCCAATCCCTCTCTACTAGCGGGAGAATGGATGAGCAGTTCTTC
15	-	TRBV5-1	-	TRBJ1-1	CASSLGGLANTEAFF	TGCGCCAGCAGCTTGGGGGGACTGGCGAACACTGAAGCTTTCTTT
14	-	TRBV23-1	few	TRBJ2-7	CAGRTPQVLIEQYF	TGCGCCGGCCGAACTCCACAGGTCCTGATCGAGCAGTACTTC
16	TRBD2	TRBV15	-	TRBJ2-1	CATSRGRTGGYNEQFF	TGTGCCACCAGCAGAGGTCGGACGGGAGGGTACAATGAGCAGTTCTTC
15	TRBD1	TRBV9	few	TRBJ1-6	CASSPRTGENSPLHF	TGTGCCAGCAGCCCTCGGACAGGGGAGAATTCACCCCTCCACTTT